The 2 T cell receptor beta chains below were found in one sample sequenced in a study of blood T cell repertoires in COVID-19. Produced via immunoSEQ multiplex PCR; TCRdb's table is partial and in-frame only. The sample records tens of thousands of clones, approximately 90% being singletons. The sample comprised PBMCs or T cells enriched from blood (not recorded which). Receptor source: a woman between 45 and 65 years old with acute COVID-19.

This chain connects TRBV7-2 to TRBJ1-2; TRBD1 agrees at 8 bases. From germline, CDR1 is SGHTA and CDR2 FQGNSA. CDR3 size: 13 residues. V gave up 5 bases and J gave up 8 bases; unmatched junction bases: 7. The CDR3 nucleotides read TGTGCCAGCAGCCCCGGACAGGGTGAGGGCTACACCTTC. Translated, it gives CASSPGQGEGYTF.

This rearrangement joins TRBV7-8 to TRBJ1-5, with D hard to call. CDR3 length: 13 amino acids. Looked up from germline, CDR1 is SGHVS and CDR2 is FQNEAQ. V was cut by 5 bases and J by 3 bases, with 8 bases left in between. The CDR3 nucleotides are TGTGCCAGCAGCCCGCGGGACAATCAGCCCCAGCATTTT. Its protein product is CASSPRDNQPQHF.